Each of the 28 T cell receptor beta chains below was sequenced from the same sample in a study of blood T cell repertoires in COVID-19. The assay was immunoSEQ multiplex PCR, and TCRdb's table has in-frame clones only and misses some. The data contain approximately 85,000 clones, 86% of them singletons. Sequencing was carried out using peripheral blood. The receptors were sampled from a man between 45 and 60 years old with active or convalescent COVID-19.

The chain's CDR3 is CASSYWGPTGSETQYF. The CDR3, as DNA: TGTGCCAGCAGTTACTGGGGACCGACAGGGTCGGAGACCCAGTACTTC. V gene TRBV6-6 combines with J gene TRBJ2-5; 7 bases align to TRBD1. V lost 1 base to trimming and J lost 5 bases; unmatched junction nucleotides: 10. Germline loops: CDR1 MNHNY, CDR2 SVGAGI (reference sequence). The CDR3 sequence is 16 residues long.

J is TRBJ2-1 and V is TRBV6-2 or TRBV6-3, with 8 bases aligning to TRBD1. In germline, CDR1 is MNHEY, CDR2 SVGEGT. The trim removed 4 bases at V and 13 bases at J, leaving 6 bases unmatched. The CDR3 is 12 amino acids. The CDR3 coding sequence is TGTGCCAGCAGTTCCCAGACAGGGGATCAGTTCTTC. Protein sequence: CASSSQTGDQFF.

This clone was observed a handful of times. This chain uses TRBV19 with TRBJ1-4; D unresolved. This CDR3 is built from 16 residues. Per germline, CDR1 LNHDA and CDR2 SQIVND (reference sequence). Trimming removed 4 bases at V and 6 bases at J, with 18 bases between. The DNA of the CDR3 is TGTGCCAGTAGTAACCCCCGAGTGGGTGCGGATGAAAAACTGTTTTTT. It specifies CASSNPRVGADEKLFF.

The J gene is TRBJ1-5, the V gene TRBV15, with 9 bases identical to TRBD1. Germline lookup yields CDR1 LNHNV and CDR2 YYDKDF (reference sequence). This CDR3 has 14 residues. J gave up 3 bases and V 6 bases, and 3 bases lay outside the gene matches. The CDR3 sequence is CATRGQGINQPQHF. The CDR3 nucleotides read TGTGCCACCAGGGGACAGGGTATCAATCAGCCCCAGCATTTT.

V is TRBV21-1 and J is TRBJ2-5; the listed D gene, TRBD1, was not tested against the DNA. TRBV21-1 is a pseudogene locus. There are 15 residues in the CDR3. The CDR3 DNA is TGTGCCAGCAGCAAAGCAGCGGACAGGATCAAGACCCAGTACTTC. As protein: CASSKAADRIKTQYF.

The chain carries TRBV14 and TRBJ2-1, with D uncertain. Looked up from germline, CDR1 is SGHDN and CDR2 is FVKESK. The CDR3 runs 13 residues. Deletions cut 4 bases from V and 6 bases from J, with 10 bases between. The CDR3 region has the DNA TGTGCCAGCAGCCCTTTCCTACTCAATGAGCAGTTCTTC. Translating it yields CASSPFLLNEQFF.

The chain couples TRBV3-1 (or the pseudogene TRBV3-2) to TRBJ1-1, with 11 nucleotides matching TRBD1. CDR3 length equals 16 residues. From germline, CDR1 is LGHDT and CDR2 YNNKEL (reference sequence). J gave up 4 bases and V 1 base, and 5 bases lay outside the gene matches. The CDR3 is CASSQGVGTGGTEAFF. The DNA for the CDR3 is TGTGCCAGCAGCCAAGGTGTCGGGACAGGGGGCACTGAAGCTTTCTTT.

The chain links TRBV9 to TRBJ2-1; D possibly corresponds to TRBD2 (5 bases). CDR1 and CDR2 from the germline V gene are SGDLS and YYNGEE. CDR3 size: 14 residues. V was cut by 4 bases and J by 1 base, with 9 bases left in between. The CDR3 spells CASSPGSSYNEQFF. In DNA form, the CDR3 reads TGTGCCAGCAGCCCGGGGTCTTCCTACAATGAGCAGTTCTTC.

The chain couples TRBV5-1 to TRBJ1-2, with a tentative D call TRBD1 (5 bases). V shed 0 bases and J shed 8 bases, with 14 bases lying between them. This CDR3 is built from 14 residues. Germline-derived CDR1 and CDR2 are SGHRS and YFSETQ. The CDR3, as DNA: TGCGCCAGCAGCTTGGAGGTCCAGGGTGGGGGCTACACCTTC. Its translation: CASSLEVQGGGYTF.

This rearrangement joins TRBV6-5 to TRBJ1-1; D gene unclear. Germline CDR1 MNHEY, CDR2 SVGAGI. The CDR3 loop spans 14 amino acids. V was pared by 6 bases and J by 1 base, with 12 bases between. Here the CDR3 reads CASSPTWANTEAFF. The CDR3 nucleotides are TGTGCCAGCAGCCCAACGTGGGCGAACACTGAAGCTTTCTTT.

The V gene is TRBV2, the J gene TRBJ2-5; D may be TRBD2 (6 bases). Germline CDR1 reads SNHLY; CDR2 reads FYNNEI. The germline V and J ends were trimmed by 3 bases and 5 bases, with 16 bases remaining between them. CDR3 length equals 15 residues. The CDR3 protein is CASSDRALAGETQYF. CDR3 nucleotides: TGTGCCAGCAGTGATCGGGCCCTCGCGGGGGAGACCCAGTACTTC.

The chain recombines TRBV18 with TRBJ1-3, with 7 bases lining up with TRBD1. The CDR3 loop spans 17 amino acids. The V segment lost 3 bases and the J segment 0 bases; nucleotides outside the gene matches: 8. The germline gives CDR1 KGHSH, CDR2 LQKENI. The DNA for the CDR3 is TGTGCCAGCTCACCCAGGACAGGATGGGACTCTGGAAACACCATATATTTT. Residues: CASSPRTGWDSGNTIYF.

The V call is TRBV21-1, the J call TRBJ1-5. TRBV21-1 is noted as a pseudogene. The CDR3 consists of 17 residues. This CDR3 reads CASSKAFKTGVWQPQHF. The DNA for the CDR3 is TGTGCCAGCAGCAAAGCGTTCAAGACGGGGGTTTGGCAGCCCCAGCATTTT.

The V gene is TRBV27, the J gene TRBJ1-5; no definite D call. Deletions cut 5 bases from V and 7 bases from J, with 12 bases between. This CDR3 region has 13 residues. Germline CDR1 MNHEY, CDR2 SMNVEV (reference sequence). The CDR3 here is CASSPPPEQPQHF. Written as DNA, the CDR3 is TGTGCCAGCAGTCCCCCTCCAGAACAGCCCCAGCATTTT.

This chain links TRBV6-4 with TRBJ2-3, with 10 bases aligning to TRBD2. V shed 4 bases, J shed 4 bases, and the junction held 5 bases outside the gene matches. There are 15 residues in the CDR3. Looked up from germline, CDR1 is MRHNA and CDR2 is SNTAGT. CDR3: CASSVLAGVPDTQYF. In nucleotides, the CDR3 is TGTGCCAGCAGTGTGCTAGCGGGGGTACCAGATACGCAGTATTTT.

V is TRBV5-8 and J is TRBJ2-5, with 8 bases fitting TRBD2. Germline-derived CDR1 and CDR2 are SGHTS and YDEGEE. V gave up 3 bases and J gave up 3 bases; unmatched junction bases: 4. The CDR3 consists of 14 residues. CDR3 region: CASSSQAGEETQYF. CDR3 nucleotides: TGTGCCAGCAGCTCCCAAGCGGGGGAAGAGACCCAGTACTTC.

This chain uses TRBV30 with TRBJ2-7; D is perhaps TRBD1 (6 bases). Germline V lookup: CDR1 GTSNPN, CDR2 SVGIG (reference sequence). CDR3 length: 11 residues. The germline V and J ends were trimmed by 4 bases and 6 bases, with 10 bases remaining between them. The CDR3 sequence is CAWNRVGEQYF. The CDR3 DNA reads as TGTGCCTGGAACAGGGTTGGCGAGCAGTACTTC.

The rearrangement links TRBV19 to TRBJ1-2, with 8 bases fitting TRBD1. After removal of 5 bases from V and 6 bases from J, the junction contained 8 bases not matched to a gene. CDR3 length: 14 residues. Germline V gene data show CDR1 as LNHDA and CDR2 as SQIVND (reference sequence). As DNA, the CDR3 is TGTGCCAGTAGTGTACAACAGGGGGACAATGGCTACACCTTC. Translating it yields CASSVQQGDNGYTF.

This rearrangement joins TRBV5-1 to TRBJ2-3, with a weak D call TRBD1 (6 bases). Germline CDR1 and CDR2: SGHRS and YFSETQ. Trimming took off 3 bases at V and 4 bases at J, with 9 bases between the two ends. The CDR3 extends over 13 amino acids. In DNA, the CDR3 is TGCGCCAGCAGCTCGGACAGTCCAGATACGCAGTATTTT. Its protein product is CASSSDSPDTQYF.

V is TRBV11-3 and J is TRBJ2-1, with 8 positions matching TRBD2. Germline-derived CDR1 and CDR2 are SGHNT and YENEEA. Trimming removed 5 bases from V and 4 bases from J; junction bases left unmatched: 1. The CDR3 contains 13 residues. CDR3 in DNA: TGTGCCAGCAGCGCGGGAGGATACAATGAGCAGTTCTTC. Translating gives CASSAGGYNEQFF.

The chain recombines TRBV7-2 with TRBJ1-4, with TRBD1 matching over 9 bases. CDR1 and CDR2 (germline): SGHTA, FQGNSA. The J segment lost 7 bases and the V segment lost 0 bases, leaving 6 bases of the junction unmatched. This CDR3 has 16 amino acids. The CDR3 sequence: CASSLAGQGFSEKLFF. DNA for the CDR3: TGTGCCAGCAGCTTAGCGGGACAGGGTTTCAGTGAAAAACTGTTTTTT.

The chain uses TRBV7-9 and TRBJ2-2; D might be TRBD1 (5 bases). Per germline, CDR1 SEHNR and CDR2 FQNEAQ (reference sequence). Trimming pared 7 bases from V and 7 bases from J, leaving 13 bases between. The CDR3 runs 13 residues. CDR3 DNA: TGTGCCAGCAAGGGGCAGGGTAGCGGGGAGCTGTTTTTT. It encodes CASKGQGSGELFF. The full variable domain, with the rest looked up from reference TRBV7-9 and TRBJ2-2, is DTGVSQNPRHKITKRGQNVTFRCDPISEHNRLYWYRQTLGQGPEFLTYFQNEAQLEKSRLLSDRFSAERPKGSFSTLEIQRTEQGDSAMYLCASKGQGSGELFFGEGSRLTVL.

This chain uses TRBV7-2 with TRBJ2-7, with a possible D match to TRBD2 (6 bases). V lost 5 bases, J lost 1 base, and 12 bases lay in between. The CDR3 has 14 residues. Germline loops: CDR1 SGHTA, CDR2 FQGNSA. CDR3 nucleotide sequence: TGTGCCAGCAGCCTACGGAGGGATTCCTACGAGCAGTACTTC. Its translation: CASSLRRDSYEQYF.

The V gene is TRBV7-2, the J gene TRBJ1-3, with 8 bases matching TRBD1. J gave up 7 bases and V 4 bases, and 18 bases lay outside the gene matches. CDR1 is SGHTA and CDR2 is FQGNSA in the germline V gene. This CDR3 spans 18 amino acids. The CDR3 DNA reads TGTGCCAGCAGCTCGAGGTCCTCAGGGGGCGATTTAAGGAACACCATATATTTT. This translates into CASSSRSSGGDLRNTIYF.

The chain links TRBV30 to TRBJ1-4; tentative D call: TRBD1 (6 bases). Germline loops: CDR1 GTSNPN, CDR2 SVGIG (reference sequence). V was trimmed by 8 bases and J by 10 bases, leaving 23 bases between them. The CDR3 has 14 amino acids. The CDR3 nucleotides are TGTGCCGCATCCAAGGGGGTACAGGGAGCAAAACTGTTTTTT. It translates to CAASKGVQGAKLFF.

This chain uses TRBV29-1 with TRBJ2-7; 7 bases align to TRBD1. Germline-derived CDR1 and CDR2 are SQVTM and ANQGSEA. V lost 5 bases to trimming and J lost 7 bases; unmatched junction nucleotides: 2. This CDR3 has 10 residues. The CDR3 DNA is TGCAGCGTTTCGACAGGGGAGCAGTACTTC. It specifies CSVSTGEQYF.

The rearrangement uses TRBV2 and TRBJ2-7; D is perhaps TRBD2 (5 bases). Germline V lookup: CDR1 SNHLY, CDR2 FYNNEI. V was trimmed by 7 bases and J by 4 bases, leaving 8 bases between them. This CDR3 has 11 amino acids. CDR3 protein: CASTQRYEQYF. The CDR3 bases are TGTGCCAGCACCCAGCGGTACGAGCAGTACTTC. Full variable domain (missing parts from reference TRBV2 and TRBJ2-7): EPEVTQTPSHQVTQMGQEVILRCVPISNHLYFYWYRQILGQKVEFLVSFYNNEISEKSEIFDDQFSVERPDGSNFTLKIRSTKLEDSAMYFCASTQRYEQYFGPGTRLTVT.

The chain uses TRBV4-2 and TRBJ1-2; a possible D gene is TRBD1 (6 bases). Trimming removed 0 bases at V and 4 bases at J, with 24 bases between. The CDR3 is 19 residues long. The germline CDR1 and CDR2 sequences are LGHNA and YNFKEQ. DNA of the CDR3: TGTGCCAGCAGCCAAGATGGGAGGGGGGTGTCCAAAAGGGGCTATGGCTACACCTTC. This sequence encodes CASSQDGRGVSKRGYGYTF.